Presented here are 6 T cell receptor beta chains from one specimen sequenced in a study of T cell repertoires in cytomegalovirus infection. No antigens are known for them. TCRdb reprocessed the reads via MiXCR and lists one record per CDR3 protein. This table holds about 470,000 distinct CDR3 sequences, about 44% found once. Sequenced here: cultured PBMCs, sampled from culture after CMV antigen stimulation. These receptor sequences come from a human donor in good health (CMV status not recorded). Some clones in this sample may be carry-over from other donors' samples.

The V gene is TRBV2, the J gene TRBJ2-1; 7 bases map to TRBD2. Germline-derived CDR1 and CDR2 are SNHLY and FYNNEI. There are 14 residues in the CDR3. Trimming removed 6 bases from V and 5 bases from J; junction bases left unmatched: 7. The CDR3 bases are TGTGCCAGCAGCTCGCCGCGGGGGAACAATGAGCAGTTCTTC. Protein product: CASSSPRGNNEQFF.

This clonotype was counted between two and nine times. This chain uses TRBV7-8 with TRBJ2-2; no reliable D call. V was shortened by 5 bases and J by 2 bases, with 21 bases between the two germline ends. Per germline, CDR1 SGHVS and CDR2 FQNEAQ. The CDR3 has 18 residues. In DNA form, the CDR3 reads TGTGCCAGCAGCCCAGAACCAAAAAACAGAGGAAACACCGGGGAGCTGTTTTTT. It codes for CASSPEPKNRGNTGELFF.

This CDR3 reads CASSPAGTVKETQYF. Written as DNA, the CDR3 is TGTGCCAGCAGCCCCGCAGGGACAGTTAAAGAGACCCAGTACTTC. The rearrangement joins TRBV7-8 to TRBJ2-5; 7 bases are shared with TRBD1. CDR1 SGHVS and CDR2 FQNEAQ come from the germline V gene. CDR3 length equals 15 residues. J lost 3 bases, V lost 5 bases, and 9 bases had no gene match.

CDR3 sequence reads: CASSLAGVEQYF. The CDR3 nucleotides are TGTGCCAGCAGCCTAGCGGGGGTCGAGCAGTACTTC. The chain has TRBV11-2 and TRBJ2-7; 10 nucleotides match TRBD2. CDR1 is SGHAT, CDR2 FQNNGV, per germline. The junction had 1 base not matched to a gene; V was cut back by 5 bases and J by 6 bases. The CDR3 consists of 12 residues.

This clonotype has just a few counts. This rearrangement joins TRBV7-9 to TRBJ1-1; TRBD1 matches 7 bases. The junction had 7 bases not matched to a gene; V was cut back by 5 bases and J by 1 base. The CDR3 consists of 15 residues. CDR1 and CDR2 from the germline V gene are SEHNR and FQNEAQ (reference sequence). Here the CDR3 reads CASSPRDSKNTEAFF. CDR3 in DNA: TGTGCCAGCAGCCCGCGGGACAGCAAGAACACTGAAGCTTTCTTT.

The chain couples TRBV5-6 to TRBJ2-3; 9 nucleotides match TRBD1. Germline V lookup: CDR1 SGHDT, CDR2 YYEEEE. The CDR3 has 15 residues. The ends lost 6 bases at V and 0 bases at J; junction bases unmatched: 5. CDR3 sequence: CASTRQGGSTDTQYF. For the CDR3, the DNA is TGTGCCAGCACTAGACAGGGGGGTAGCACAGATACGCAGTATTTT.